These T cell receptor beta chains were read from a single sample in a study of T cell responses to AZD1222 COVID-19 vaccine. Repertoires were generated with immunoSEQ multiplex PCR, while TCRdb's copy carries only in-frame clones and drops some. The repertoire holds about 130,000 clones, with about 93% as singletons. This specimen consisted of peripheral blood, obtained on day 0 of AZD1222 vaccination. Receptors originate from an adult in good health. Both conserved end residues are part of each CDR3. The order of the fields is J gene, D gene, clone size, V gene, CDR3 protein, CDR3 DNA. A D gene is named only where the DNA matches it firmly. The size entry is marked missing in some rows and otherwise reads once, few, many or a size class.

J gene: TRBJ1-2
D gene: NA
clone size: NA
V gene: TRBV14
CDR3 protein: CASSQFRNPANYGYTF
CDR3 DNA: TGTGCCAGCAGCCAGTTCAGGAACCCAGCTAACTATGGCTACACCTTC

J gene: TRBJ2-1
D gene: TRBD2
clone size: NA
V gene: TRBV5-4
CDR3 protein: CASSLALAGGGEQFF
CDR3 DNA: TGTGCCAGCAGCTTGGCACTAGCGGGGGGAGGGGAGCAGTTCTTC

J gene: TRBJ1-6
D gene: NA
clone size: NA
V gene: TRBV7-9
CDR3 protein: CARAPVGRGRALHF
CDR3 DNA: TGTGCCAGAGCCCCGGTGGGGAGGGGCCGGGCCCTCCACTTT

J gene: TRBJ2-5
D gene: NA
clone size: NA
V gene: TRBV5-8
CDR3 protein: CASSFGNGGETQYF
CDR3 DNA: TGTGCCAGCAGCTTCGGGAACGGAGGAGAGACCCAGTACTTC

J gene: TRBJ2-5
D gene: NA
clone size: NA
V gene: TRBV18
CDR3 protein: CASSPLGTEQTQYF
CDR3 DNA: TGTGCCAGCTCACCCCTTGGGACTGAACAGACCCAGTACTTC

J gene: TRBJ2-5
D gene: NA
clone size: NA
V gene: TRBV9
CDR3 protein: CASSGGGPRVSRQETQYF
CDR3 DNA: TGTGCCAGCAGCGGAGGGGGTCCTAGGGTCTCACGACAAGAGACCCAGTACTTC

J gene: TRBJ2-7
D gene: NA
clone size: NA
V gene: TRBV7-2
CDR3 protein: CASSLAHGSLLAYEQYF
CDR3 DNA: TGTGCCAGCAGCTTAGCCCACGGGTCCCTCCTGGCTTACGAGCAGTACTTC

J gene: TRBJ1-1
D gene: NA
clone size: NA
V gene: TRBV6-5
CDR3 protein: CASSQLENTEAFF
CDR3 DNA: TGTGCCAGCTCGCAGCTAGAGAACACTGAAGCTTTCTTT

J gene: TRBJ2-3
D gene: NA
clone size: NA
V gene: TRBV30
CDR3 protein: CAWSGAGGTDTQYF
CDR3 DNA: TGTGCCTGGAGTGGGGCAGGGGGCACAGATACGCAGTATTTT

J gene: TRBJ1-5
D gene: NA
clone size: NA
V gene: TRBV19
CDR3 protein: CASSIALNQPQHF
CDR3 DNA: TGTGCCAGTAGTATAGCTCTGAATCAGCCCCAGCATTTT

J gene: TRBJ1-2
D gene: NA
clone size: NA
V gene: TRBV9
CDR3 protein: CASSVAPDYGYTF
CDR3 DNA: TGTGCCAGCAGCGTAGCGCCTGACTATGGCTACACCTTC

J gene: TRBJ2-2
D gene: TRBD1
clone size: NA
V gene: TRBV7-6
CDR3 protein: CASSPYQGANTGELFF
CDR3 DNA: TGTGCCAGCAGCCCCTATCAGGGGGCGAACACCGGGGAGCTGTTTTTT

J gene: TRBJ1-6
D gene: TRBD1
clone size: NA
V gene: TRBV6-5
CDR3 protein: CASTLQGPNSPLHF
CDR3 DNA: TGTGCCAGCACCTTACAGGGGCCAAATTCACCCCTCCACTTT

J gene: TRBJ1-5
D gene: NA
clone size: NA
V gene: TRBV19
CDR3 protein: CASSLTGPRQPQHF
CDR3 DNA: TGTGCCAGTAGTCTAACAGGGCCTCGACAGCCCCAGCATTTT

J gene: TRBJ2-7
D gene: TRBD2
clone size: NA
V gene: TRBV11-2
CDR3 protein: CASSLDPPGLGTYEQYF
CDR3 DNA: TGTGCCAGCAGCTTAGATCCACCGGGACTAGGGACCTACGAGCAGTACTTC

J gene: TRBJ1-1
D gene: NA
clone size: NA
V gene: TRBV15
CDR3 protein: CATRGTKEAFF
CDR3 DNA: TGTGCCACCAGGGGGACCAAAGAGGCTTTCTTT

J gene: TRBJ1-4
D gene: NA
clone size: NA
V gene: TRBV2
CDR3 protein: CATHKGSTNEKLFF
CDR3 DNA: TGTGCCACACATAAGGGCTCCACTAATGAAAAACTGTTTTTT

J gene: TRBJ1-1
D gene: NA
clone size: NA
V gene: TRBV28
CDR3 protein: CASSRNRVEAFF
CDR3 DNA: TGTGCCAGCAGCCGAAACAGGGTTGAAGCTTTCTTT

J gene: TRBJ1-1
D gene: NA
clone size: NA
V gene: TRBV20-1
CDR3 protein: CSARDLPEAFF
CDR3 DNA: TGCAGTGCTAGAGATCTCCCTGAAGCTTTCTTT

J gene: TRBJ2-2
D gene: NA
clone size: NA
V gene: TRBV5-1
CDR3 protein: CASSFGRDTGELFF
CDR3 DNA: TGCGCCAGCAGCTTCGGCAGGGACACCGGGGAGCTGTTTTTT

J gene: TRBJ1-3
D gene: NA
clone size: NA
V gene: TRBV25-1
CDR3 protein: CASSEYISGNTIYF
CDR3 DNA: TGTGCCAGCAGTGAATACATCTCTGGAAACACCATATATTTT

J gene: TRBJ1-2
D gene: NA
clone size: NA
V gene: TRBV5-5
CDR3 protein: CASSLQTVTNYGYTF
CDR3 DNA: TGTGCCAGCAGCTTGCAGACGGTAACTAACTATGGCTACACCTTC

J gene: TRBJ2-2
D gene: NA
clone size: NA
V gene: TRBV15
CDR3 protein: CATSTKPGELFF
CDR3 DNA: TGTGCCACCAGCACTAAGCCCGGGGAGCTGTTTTTT

J gene: TRBJ2-1
D gene: TRBD2
clone size: NA
V gene: TRBV7-2
CDR3 protein: CASSLKRSGGEQFF
CDR3 DNA: TGTGCCAGCAGCTTAAAAAGGTCCGGGGGGGAGCAGTTCTTC

J gene: TRBJ2-5
D gene: TRBD2
clone size: NA
V gene: TRBV5-1
CDR3 protein: CASSLRLAEGRRYF
CDR3 DNA: TGCGCCAGCAGCTTGAGACTAGCGGAGGGGAGGAGGTACTTC

J gene: TRBJ1-5
D gene: NA
clone size: NA
V gene: TRBV6-5
CDR3 protein: CASSYGKGSNQPQHF
CDR3 DNA: TGTGCCAGCAGTTACGGAAAGGGGAGCAATCAGCCCCAGCATTTT

J gene: TRBJ2-7
D gene: NA
clone size: once
V gene: TRBV27
CDR3 protein: CASNPGRQRYEQYF
CDR3 DNA: TGTGCCAGCAATCCCGGGAGACAGCGCTACGAGCAGTACTTC

J gene: TRBJ1-2
D gene: TRBD1
clone size: NA
V gene: TRBV18
CDR3 protein: CASSPNPTGSNYGYTF
CDR3 DNA: TGTGCCAGCTCACCTAACCCGACAGGGTCGAACTATGGCTACACCTTC

J gene: TRBJ2-7
D gene: NA
clone size: NA
V gene: TRBV20-1
CDR3 protein: CSASPHRDF
CDR3 DNA: TGCAGTGCTAGCCCTCACAGGGACTTC

J gene: TRBJ2-1
D gene: NA
clone size: NA
V gene: TRBV18
CDR3 protein: CASSPPSIGNEQFF
CDR3 DNA: TGTGCCAGCTCACCACCGAGTATAGGCAATGAGCAGTTCTTC

J gene: TRBJ2-3
D gene: TRBD2
clone size: NA
V gene: TRBV9
CDR3 protein: CASSVSGGPGTDTQYF
CDR3 DNA: TGTGCCAGCAGCGTGTCGGGGGGGCCCGGCACAGATACGCAGTATTTT

J gene: TRBJ1-6
D gene: NA
clone size: NA
V gene: TRBV19
CDR3 protein: CASSRGFGRGPALINSPLHF
CDR3 DNA: TGTGCCAGCTCCCGAGGTTTCGGCAGGGGTCCTGCCCTTATTAATTCACCCCTCCACTTT

J gene: TRBJ1-3
D gene: NA
clone size: NA
V gene: TRBV7-8
CDR3 protein: CASSLGSGNTIYF
CDR3 DNA: TGTGCCAGCAGCTTAGGGTCTGGAAACACCATATATTTT

J gene: TRBJ1-1
D gene: NA
clone size: NA
V gene: TRBV12-3/TRBV12-4
CDR3 protein: CASSFFTGREAFF
CDR3 DNA: TGTGCCAGCAGTTTTTTTACGGGCCGTGAAGCTTTCTTT

J gene: TRBJ1-2
D gene: NA
clone size: NA
V gene: TRBV6-1
CDR3 protein: CASTPQRISQDGYTF
CDR3 DNA: TGTGCCAGCACCCCCCAGCGAATTTCTCAAGATGGCTACACCTTC

J gene: TRBJ2-4
D gene: NA
clone size: NA
V gene: TRBV10-3
CDR3 protein: CAISEREGVGNIQYF
CDR3 DNA: TGTGCCATCAGTGAGAGGGAAGGGGTGGGAAACATTCAGTACTTC

J gene: TRBJ1-5
D gene: TRBD1
clone size: NA
V gene: TRBV6-6
CDR3 protein: CASSYRQGDQPQHF
CDR3 DNA: TGTGCCAGCAGTTACCGACAGGGGGATCAGCCCCAGCATTTT

J gene: TRBJ2-7
D gene: TRBD2
clone size: NA
V gene: TRBV29-1
CDR3 protein: CSVVSGLAGDYEQYF
CDR3 DNA: TGCAGCGTTGTGTCGGGCCTAGCGGGGGATTACGAGCAGTACTTC

J gene: TRBJ2-5
D gene: TRBD1
clone size: NA
V gene: TRBV6-5
CDR3 protein: CASHRGLGETQYF
CDR3 DNA: TGTGCCAGCCACAGGGGTTTAGGGGAGACCCAGTACTTC

J gene: TRBJ1-1
D gene: NA
clone size: NA
V gene: TRBV29-1
CDR3 protein: CSVEDRAALNTEAFF
CDR3 DNA: TGCAGCGTTGAAGATCGTGCAGCCTTGAACACTGAAGCTTTCTTT

J gene: TRBJ1-1
D gene: NA
clone size: once
V gene: TRBV5-8
CDR3 protein: CASSPPLYTEAFF
CDR3 DNA: TGTGCCAGCAGCCCCCCTCTTTACACTGAAGCTTTCTTT

J gene: TRBJ2-7
D gene: TRBD1
clone size: NA
V gene: TRBV19
CDR3 protein: CASTRQGTYEQYF
CDR3 DNA: TGTGCCAGTACCCGACAGGGAACATACGAGCAGTACTTC